This TCR beta chain was observed in a study of OX40 agonist ivuxolimab in advanced cancers. The overall study: Ivuxolimab, an antibody that agonizes OX40 (CD134), was administered to the patients. Patients enrolled in dose escalation were diagnosed with hepatocellular carcinoma, melanoma, renal cell or head and neck cancer. Eligibility admitted prior anti-PD-1, anti-PD-L1 or anti-CTLA-4 therapy; 40% had some. Regarding the study as a whole: Low normalized T-cell clonal expansion was additionally recorded for some nonresponders.

The CDR3 runs 16 residues. With 6 bases removed from V and 1 base from J, the gap between germline ends came to 16 bases. CDR1 is MDHEN, CDR2 SYDVKM, per germline. Here immunoSEQ multiplex PCR was the method, and the copy in TCRdb shows in-frame clones only, minus some. The sample shows over 85,000 clones, over 75% of them seen only once. A remark on this clone: Antigen specificity is unknown.

The sample consisted of CD4+ or CD8+ T cells sorted from blood, taken in a trial of the OX40 agonist ivuxolimab. The sequence derives from an adult with an advanced solid tumor such as melanoma, head and neck, liver or kidney cancer. The genes are TRBV28 and TRBJ1-3; TRBD1 is a possible D gene (5 bases). The CDR3 here is CASSPPGPMSGNTIYF. CDR3 nucleotides: TGTGCCAGCAGCCCCCCGGGACCCATGTCTGGAAACACCATATATTTT.